This record looks at one TCR beta chain sequence and its context. Its antigen specificity is not known. No base quality values were provided; no much bigger clone lies one nucleotide off. These data originate in a study of blood T cell repertoires in COVID-19 (dated by TCRdb to the early 2020s). Regarding the study in general: Collaborator samples came from the United States, Italy and Spain and covered acute and convalescent phases of COVID-19. The prospective study material was composed of cDNA or gDNA derived from T cells, B-cell-depleted T cells, or PBMCs. The dataset comprised deeply sampled blood TCRbeta repertoires from subjects exposed to, actively infected with, or recovered from COVID-19. A freely available public database, intended as a resource for researchers studying the immune response to SARS-CoV-2, is where the repertoires were released. Samples were obtained from the ongoing ImmuneRACE study (first 160 participants) and from 1,254 subjects provided by 6 global collaborators. The sample metadata nearly always contained a de-identified subject ID, COVID-19 status, age in years and sex. Where available, HLA class I and class II types were obtained from metadata supplied by the sample provider rather than from assay-based typing.

Results and caveats for the whole study, not just this receptor: The quantity of clinical and demographic metadata differed by source and by participant and was supplied without curation.

Reading the germline V gene gives CDR1 MNHEY and CDR2 SVGAGI. CDR3 length: 12 amino acids, cysteine to phenylalanine. Here the CDR3 DNA is all that survives: 36 bases in frame from base 1. Cut back by 5 bases and 4 bases, the V and J ends lie 8 bases apart. Participants in the prospective study were enrolled through a virtual design, were aged about 18 to 89 years, and lived in 24 United States geographic areas. In the prospective study, participants were assigned to cohorts based on the clinical history participants reported in a screening survey and a study questionnaire. ImmuneRACE Cohort 3 recovered participants were defined by two consecutive negative NP/OP PCR tests, healthcare professional clearance, or symptom resolution. Mobile phlebotomists in the prospective study collected whole blood, serum and a nasopharyngeal or oropharyngeal swab from every participant. Participants in the prospective study had the option to provide additional blood draws and questionnaires over a roughly two-month period. Prospective study blood samples were shipped either frozen or at room temperature before DNA extraction.

TCRbeta CDR3 regions were amplified from genomic DNA using the immunoSEQ Assay, a bias-controlled multiplex PCR. The authors' analysis ran thus. The number of nucleated cells in each sample was estimated from the amplification of reference gene primers within the assay. To quantify the absolute abundance of each unique TCRbeta CDR3 rearrangement, sequence reads were collapsed and filtered. Productive Simpson clonality was computed per sample as the square root of Simpson's diversity index over productive rearrangements. In its TCRdb copy, this immuneACCESS table keeps in-frame sequences only and misses some clones. Where compared with another copy, unresolved V genes explain less than half of these, and the others have no known cause. V, J and clone size reflect that table, while D and trimming were determined from the DNA. This sample is represented by around 230,000 clones; about 85% of them were singletons. Under 3% of the sample belongs to the ten largest clones.

The sequenced sample consisted of PBMCs or T cells enriched from blood (not recorded which). The sequence was collected from a woman under 40 who had recovered from COVID-19. Rearrangement joined TRBV6-5 to TRBJ1-1; the D gene is unclear. In nucleotides, the sequence is TGTGCCAGCAGTAGAGGGCCCACTGAAGCTTTCTTT. The translation is CASSRGPTEAFF.